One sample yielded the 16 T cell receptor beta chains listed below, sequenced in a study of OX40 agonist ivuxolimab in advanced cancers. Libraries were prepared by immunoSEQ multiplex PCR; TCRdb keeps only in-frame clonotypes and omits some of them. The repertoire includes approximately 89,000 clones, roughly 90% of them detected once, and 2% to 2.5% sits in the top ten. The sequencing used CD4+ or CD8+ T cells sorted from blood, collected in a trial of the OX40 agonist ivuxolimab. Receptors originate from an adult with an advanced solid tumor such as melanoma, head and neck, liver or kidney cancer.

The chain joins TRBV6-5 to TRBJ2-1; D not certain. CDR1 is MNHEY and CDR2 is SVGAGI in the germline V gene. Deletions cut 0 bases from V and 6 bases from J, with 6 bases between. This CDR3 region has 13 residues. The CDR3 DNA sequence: TGTGCCAGCAGTTACTCGACTGGCAATGAGCAGTTCTTC. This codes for CASSYSTGNEQFF.

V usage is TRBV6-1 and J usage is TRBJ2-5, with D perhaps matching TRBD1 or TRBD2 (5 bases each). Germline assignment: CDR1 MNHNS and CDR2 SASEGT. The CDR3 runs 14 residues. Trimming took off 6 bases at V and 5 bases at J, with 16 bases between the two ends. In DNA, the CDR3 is TGTGCCAGCAGAGCCGGGACCCAAGGGGAGACCCAGTACTTC. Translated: CASRAGTQGETQYF.

In nucleotides, the CDR3 is TGTGCCAGCAGCTTGGGAAGGAGTGGAACTAGGGACACAGATACGCAGTATTTT. Translation gives CASSLGRSGTRDTDTQYF. This chain connects TRBV11-3 to TRBJ2-3; D perhaps matches TRBD2 (5 bases). The CDR3 covers 18 residues. Germline V CDR1 and CDR2: SGHNT, YENEEA. V was shortened by 3 bases and J by 2 bases, with 21 bases between the two germline ends.

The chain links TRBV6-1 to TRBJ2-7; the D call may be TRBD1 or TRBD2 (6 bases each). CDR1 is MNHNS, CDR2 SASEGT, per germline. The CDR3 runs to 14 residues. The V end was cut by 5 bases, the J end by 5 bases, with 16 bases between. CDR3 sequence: CASSPTLRGDEQYF. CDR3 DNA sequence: TGTGCCAGCAGTCCCACCCTGAGGGGGGACGAGCAGTACTTC.

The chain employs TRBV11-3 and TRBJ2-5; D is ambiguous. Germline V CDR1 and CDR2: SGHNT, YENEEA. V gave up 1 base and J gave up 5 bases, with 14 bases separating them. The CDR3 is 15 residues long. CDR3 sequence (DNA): TGTGCCAGCAGCTTAGGTGCCGTACTTGGGGAGACCCAGTACTTC. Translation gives CASSLGAVLGETQYF.

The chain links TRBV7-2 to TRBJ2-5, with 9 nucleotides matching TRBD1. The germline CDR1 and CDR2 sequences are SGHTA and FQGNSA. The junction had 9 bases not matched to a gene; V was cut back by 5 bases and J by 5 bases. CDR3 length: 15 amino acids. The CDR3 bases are TGTGCCAGCAGCGAAGGGACAGGGATTTGGGAGACCCAGTACTTC. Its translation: CASSEGTGIWETQYF.

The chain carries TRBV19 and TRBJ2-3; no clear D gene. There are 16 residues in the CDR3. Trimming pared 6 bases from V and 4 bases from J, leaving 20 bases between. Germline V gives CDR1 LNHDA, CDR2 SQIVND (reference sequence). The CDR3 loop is CASRPVRGAQADTQYF. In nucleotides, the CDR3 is TGTGCCAGTAGGCCGGTTAGAGGCGCGCAGGCAGATACGCAGTATTTT.

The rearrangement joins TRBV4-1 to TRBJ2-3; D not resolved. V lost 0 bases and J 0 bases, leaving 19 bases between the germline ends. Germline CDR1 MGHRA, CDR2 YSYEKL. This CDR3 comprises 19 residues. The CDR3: CASSQDSPLGSSSTDTQYF. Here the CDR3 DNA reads TGCGCCAGCAGCCAAGATTCCCCTTTAGGCTCCTCTAGCACAGATACGCAGTATTTT.

CDR3 region: CASSDSDEQFF. CDR3 nucleotides: TGCGCCAGCAGTGACAGTGATGAGCAGTTCTTC. This sequence joins TRBV10-2 and TRBJ2-1; no firm D call. The CDR3 spans 11 residues. V was clipped by 3 bases and J by 8 bases, with 5 bases between them. Germline V lookup: CDR1 WSHSY, CDR2 SAAADI.

The CDR3 sequence: CASSYGGTRETQYF. The CDR3 DNA is TGTGCCAGCAGTTATGGCGGGACCCGAGAGACCCAGTACTTC. V gene TRBV6-5 combines with J gene TRBJ2-5; tentatively, D is TRBD2 (6 bases). This CDR3 region has 14 residues. Trimming took off 3 bases at V and 4 bases at J, with 12 bases between the two ends. Germline CDR1 reads MNHEY; CDR2 reads SVGAGI.

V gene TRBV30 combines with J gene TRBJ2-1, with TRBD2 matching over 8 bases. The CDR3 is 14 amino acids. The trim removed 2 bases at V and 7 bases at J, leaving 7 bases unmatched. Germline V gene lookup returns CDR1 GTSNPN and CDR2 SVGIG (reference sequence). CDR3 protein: CAWSSGSTGNEQFF. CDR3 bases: TGTGCCTGGAGTAGCGGGAGCACGGGAAATGAGCAGTTCTTC.

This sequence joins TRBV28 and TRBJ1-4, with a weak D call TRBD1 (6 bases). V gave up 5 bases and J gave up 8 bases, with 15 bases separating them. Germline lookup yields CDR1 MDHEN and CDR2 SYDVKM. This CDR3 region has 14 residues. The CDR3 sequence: CASSPGQSQEKLFF. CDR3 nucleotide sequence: TGTGCCAGCAGTCCAGGACAGTCCCAGGAAAAACTGTTTTTT.

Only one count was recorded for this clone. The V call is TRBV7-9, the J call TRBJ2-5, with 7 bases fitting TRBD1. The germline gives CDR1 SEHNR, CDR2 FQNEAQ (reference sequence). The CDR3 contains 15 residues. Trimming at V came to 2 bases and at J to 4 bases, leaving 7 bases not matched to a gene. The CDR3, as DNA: TGTGCCAGCAGCTTAAGGCTGACAGGGCGAGAGACCCAGTACTTC. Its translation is CASSLRLTGRETQYF.

CDR3 region: CASSYSGRTIYNEQFF. CDR3 coding DNA: TGTGCCAGCAGTTACTCGGGCAGGACAATCTACAATGAGCAGTTCTTC. The chain is built from TRBV6-6 and TRBJ2-1, with D possibly TRBD1 on 5 matching bases. CDR3 length: 16 residues. CDR1 and CDR2 (germline): MNHNY, SVGAGI (reference sequence). The ends were cut back, 0 bases at V and 3 bases at J, with 12 bases in the middle.

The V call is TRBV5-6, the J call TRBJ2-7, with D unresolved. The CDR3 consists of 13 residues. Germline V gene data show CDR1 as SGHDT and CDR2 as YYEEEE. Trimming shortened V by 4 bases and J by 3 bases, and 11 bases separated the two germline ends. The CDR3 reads CASSSSWRYEQYF. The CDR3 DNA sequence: TGTGCCAGCAGCAGTTCATGGCGCTACGAGCAGTACTTC.

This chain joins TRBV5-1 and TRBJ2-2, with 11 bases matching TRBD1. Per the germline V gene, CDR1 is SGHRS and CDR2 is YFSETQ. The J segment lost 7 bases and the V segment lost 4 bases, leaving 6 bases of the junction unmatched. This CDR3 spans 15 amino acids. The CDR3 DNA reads TGCGCCAGCAGCCTCCGGACAGGGGGCAACGGGGAGCTGTTTTTT. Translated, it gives CASSLRTGGNGELFF. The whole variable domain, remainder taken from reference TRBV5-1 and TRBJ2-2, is KAGVTQTPRYLIKTRGQQVTLSCSPISGHRSVSWYQQTPGQGLQFLFEYFSETQRNKGNFPGRFSGRQFSNSRSEMNVSTLELGDSALYLCASSLRTGGNGELFFGEGSRLTVL.